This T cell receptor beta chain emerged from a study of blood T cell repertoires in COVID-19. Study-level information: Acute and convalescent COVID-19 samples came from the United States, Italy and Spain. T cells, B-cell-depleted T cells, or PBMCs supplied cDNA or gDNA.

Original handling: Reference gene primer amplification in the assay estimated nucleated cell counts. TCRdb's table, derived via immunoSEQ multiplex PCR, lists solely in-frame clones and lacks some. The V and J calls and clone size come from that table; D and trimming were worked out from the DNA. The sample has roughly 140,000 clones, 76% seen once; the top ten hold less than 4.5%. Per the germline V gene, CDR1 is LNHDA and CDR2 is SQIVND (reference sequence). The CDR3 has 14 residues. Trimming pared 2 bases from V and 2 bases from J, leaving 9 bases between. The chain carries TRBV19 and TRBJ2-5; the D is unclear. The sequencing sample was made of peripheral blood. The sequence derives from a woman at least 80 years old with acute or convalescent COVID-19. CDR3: CASSIQSPQETQYF. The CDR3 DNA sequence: TGTGCCAGTAGTATACAGTCTCCTCAAGAGACCCAGTACTTC.